This T cell receptor (beta chain) was recovered during a study of blood T cell repertoires in COVID-19 (dated by TCRdb to about 2020). Context from the whole study: Collaborator samples came from the United States, Italy and Spain and covered acute and convalescent phases of COVID-19. The prospective study material was composed of cDNA or gDNA derived from T cells, B-cell-depleted T cells, or PBMCs. The dataset comprised deeply sampled blood TCRbeta repertoires from subjects exposed to, actively infected with, or recovered from COVID-19. The repertoires were made available in a free public database intended to serve as a resource for research on the immune response to SARS-CoV-2. Samples came from the ongoing ImmuneRACE study (first 160 participants) plus 1,254 subjects from 6 global collaborators. Sample metadata almost always included a de-identified subject ID, COVID-19 status, age in years and sex. HLA class I and class II types, where available, came from metadata supplied by the sample provider rather than from assay-based typing.

Beyond this particular receptor, the publication reports: How much clinical and demographic metadata was included differed by source and by participant, and the metadata was provided uncurated.

This clone was seen a few times. Its antigen is not yet known. There are no base qualities to consult, and no much larger clone falls within one base. TCRbeta CDR3 regions were amplified from genomic DNA by means of the immunoSEQ Assay, a bias-controlled multiplex PCR. For the original study's pipeline: The number of nucleated cells in each sample was estimated by amplification of reference gene primers within the assay. Sequence reads were collapsed and filtered to measure the absolute abundance of every unique TCRbeta CDR3 rearrangement. For each sample, productive Simpson clonality was calculated by taking the square root of Simpson's diversity index across productive rearrangements. TCRdb stores this immuneACCESS table with in-frame sequences only. Part of the clones is absent; in the studies checked, under half of the shortfall reflects unresolved V genes, and no reason is known for the rest. The DNA gave D and trimming, while V, J and clone size come from that table. The sample has around 130,000 clones on record, over 70% of them singletons. The ten largest account for over 15% of the sample.

CDR1 and CDR2 are drawn from the germline V gene: MNHEY, SVGAGI. The CDR3 runs 13 residues from the cysteine to the phenylalanine. The only DNA kept is the CDR3, 39 bases in frame from the first base. V is pared back by 4 bases and J by 1 base, with 7 bases lying between the germline termini. The collaborating institutions used their own protocols to collect whole blood in K2EDTA tubes. For TCRbeta analysis, collaborators shipped samples in one of three forms: frozen whole blood, isolated PBMCs, or DNA extracted from either of those sample types. This sequence originates from a man older than 75 with acute or convalescent COVID-19. Sequencing was carried out using peripheral blood. The rearranged segments are TRBV6-5 and TRBJ1-1; no confident D gene assignment can be made. The nucleotide sequence reads TGTGCCAGCAGTTCTCAAGCGAACACTGAAGCTTTCTTT. Translated, it reads CASSSQANTEAFF.